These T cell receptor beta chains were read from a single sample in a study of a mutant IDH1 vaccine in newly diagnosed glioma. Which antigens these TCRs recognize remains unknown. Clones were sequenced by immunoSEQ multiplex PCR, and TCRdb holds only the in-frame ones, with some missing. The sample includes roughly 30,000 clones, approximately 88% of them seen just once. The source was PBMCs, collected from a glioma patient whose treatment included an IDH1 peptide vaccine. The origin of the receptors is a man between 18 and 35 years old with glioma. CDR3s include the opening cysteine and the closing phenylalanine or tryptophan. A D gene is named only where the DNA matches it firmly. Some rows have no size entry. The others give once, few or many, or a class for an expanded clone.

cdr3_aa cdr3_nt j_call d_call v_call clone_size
CASSDLGPSDGYTF TGTGCCAGCAGTGACCTCGGGCCAAGCGATGGCTACACCTTC TRBJ1-2 . TRBV2 .
CASSQDYGTGGNTIYF TGCGCCAGCAGCCAAGATTACGGGACAGGAGGAAACACCATATATTTT TRBJ1-3 TRBD1 TRBV4-3 .
CASSPGLAGEAQYF TGTGCCAGCAGCCCAGGACTAGCGGGAGAAGCTCAGTACTTC TRBJ2-7 TRBD2 TRBV5-6 .
CASSAGDQYNEQFF TGTGCCAGCAGTGCGGGGGACCAGTACAATGAGCAGTTCTTC TRBJ2-1 . TRBV6-1 medium-sized
CASSEIPTKDGYTF TGTGCCAGCAGCGAAATCCCAACAAAGGATGGCTACACCTTC TRBJ1-2 . TRBV9 .
CASSFRGANTEAFF TGTGCCAGCAGCTTCAGGGGAGCGAACACTGAAGCTTTCTTT TRBJ1-1 . TRBV7-9 .
CASSQGGLLNTGELFF TGCGCCAGCAGCCAAGGGGGACTTTTAAACACCGGGGAGCTGTTTTTT TRBJ2-2 . TRBV4-1 .
CASRTGEGEQYF TGTGCCAGTAGGACAGGGGAGGGCGAGCAGTACTTC TRBJ2-7 . TRBV19 .
CASSPSGGVSNQPQHF TGTGCCAGTAGTCCGTCAGGGGGTGTCAGCAATCAGCCCCAGCATTTT TRBJ1-5 TRBD1 TRBV19 once
CAWSPRLAGVEQFF TGTGCCTGGAGTCCGCGACTAGCGGGAGTCGAGCAGTTCTTC TRBJ2-1 TRBD2 TRBV30 few
CASSLTGGNQPQHF TGCGCCAGCAGCTTAACAGGGGGCAATCAGCCCCAGCATTTT TRBJ1-5 TRBD1 TRBV5-1 .
CASSLGGPSTDTQYF TGCGCCAGCAGCTTGGGAGGCCCTAGCACAGATACGCAGTATTTT TRBJ2-3 . TRBV5-1 .
CASSTGSSYEQYF TGTGCCAGCAGCACCGGATCCTCCTACGAGCAGTACTTC TRBJ2-7 . TRBV7-7 .
CASSEWMGRETQYF TGTGCCAGCAGTGAATGGATGGGCCGCGAGACCCAGTACTTC TRBJ2-5 . TRBV6-1 .
CASSFNTLNTEAFF TGTGCCAGCAGTTTTAACACCTTGAACACTGAAGCTTTCTTT TRBJ1-1 . TRBV27 .
CSVVSGSGELFF TGCAGCGTTGTGTCTGGATCCGGGGAGCTGTTTTTT TRBJ2-2 . TRBV29-1 .
CASSRGLAGVYREQFF TGCGCCAGCAGCCGTGGACTAGCGGGAGTCTATAGGGAGCAGTTCTTC TRBJ2-1 TRBD2 TRBV4-1 .
CASSQGLDYEQYF TGCGCCAGCAGCCAAGGGCTAGACTACGAGCAGTACTTC TRBJ2-7 . TRBV4-1 .
CASSQASDWTGRGYTF TGTGCCAGCAGCCAAGCTTCAGATTGGACAGGACGTGGCTACACCTTC TRBJ1-2 TRBD1 TRBV4-2 .
CASSSLRGYQETQYF TGTGCCAGCAGCTCGTTACGGGGCTACCAAGAGACCCAGTACTTC TRBJ2-5 . TRBV7-8 once
CASSSGRGQFF TGTGCCAGCAGCTCGGGGAGGGGGCAGTTCTTC TRBJ2-1 TRBD2 TRBV7-9 .
CASSQVLNQRKNTEAFF TGTGCCAGCAGCCAAGTGTTAAATCAACGGAAGAACACTGAAGCTTTCTTT TRBJ1-1 . TRBV4-2 few
CASSLGGIYGYTF TGCGCCAGCAGCCTCGGGGGAATCTATGGCTACACCTTC TRBJ1-2 . TRBV4-3 .
CASKAGRSNQPQHF TGTGCCAGCAAGGCGGGTCGGAGCAATCAGCCCCAGCATTTT TRBJ1-5 . TRBV6-5 .
CAWRSATNEKLFF TGTGCCTGGAGGTCAGCAACTAATGAAAAACTGTTTTTT TRBJ1-4 . TRBV30 .
CASSGAGGAISGELFF TGTGCCAGCAGCGGAGCAGGGGGCGCTATTTCCGGGGAGCTGTTTTTT TRBJ2-2 TRBD1 TRBV7-2 once
CASSLDYNNEQFF TGTGCCAGCAGCTTGGACTATAACAATGAGCAGTTCTTC TRBJ2-1 . TRBV5-6 .
CASSFGDFVTDTQYF TGTGCCAGCAGCTTTGGGGACTTCGTCACAGATACGCAGTATTTT TRBJ2-3 . TRBV7-2 .
CSVEITSGTGGELFF TGCAGCGTTGAGATAACTAGCGGGACGGGCGGGGAGCTGTTTTTT TRBJ2-2 TRBD2 TRBV29-1 .
CAWFGSGPYEQYF TGTGCCTGGTTCGGGAGCGGCCCCTACGAGCAGTACTTC TRBJ2-7 . TRBV30 .
CASSTLAGRVYEQFF TGTGCCAGTAGTACCTTAGCGGGGAGGGTCTATGAGCAGTTCTTC TRBJ2-1 TRBD2 TRBV19 .
CASSTEGTSKSPLHF TGTGCCAGCAGCACAGAGGGTACTTCCAAGTCACCCCTCCACTTT TRBJ1-6 . TRBV7-2 once
CASSWGLNTEAFF TGTGCCAGCAGCTGGGGCCTGAACACTGAAGCTTTCTTT TRBJ1-1 . TRBV7-8 .
CASSIVRGTEAFF TGTGCCAGTAGTATAGTCAGAGGAACTGAAGCTTTCTTT TRBJ1-1 . TRBV19 .
CAWSPGASGYTF TGTGCCTGGAGCCCAGGGGCCAGTGGCTACACCTTC TRBJ1-2 . TRBV30 .
CASSRAGSPDEQYF TGCGCCAGCAGCCGGGCAGGGTCGCCCGACGAGCAGTACTTC TRBJ2-7 . TRBV5-1 .
CASSVGLSTDTQYF TGTGCCAGCAGCGTAGGGTTAAGCACAGATACGCAGTATTTT TRBJ2-3 . TRBV11-2 .
CASSLKGTSGYEQYF TGTGCCAGCAGCCTTAAGGGGACTAGCGGCTACGAGCAGTACTTC TRBJ2-7 TRBD2 TRBV7-9 .
CASSPLGAEAFF TGTGCCAGCAGCCCCCTAGGGGCTGAAGCTTTCTTT TRBJ1-1 . TRBV7-8 .
CASSWGLGNYEQYF TGTGCCAGCAGCTGGGGGTTGGGAAACTACGAGCAGTACTTC TRBJ2-7 . TRBV5-6 .
CASSRSMTSGAYEQYF TGTGCCAGCAGCCGATCGATGACTAGCGGAGCCTACGAGCAGTACTTC TRBJ2-7 TRBD2 TRBV4-2 .
CTHQNNEQFF TGCACCCACCAGAACAATGAGCAGTTCTTC TRBJ2-1 . TRBV29-1 .
CASSSGQRKKKLFF TGTGCCAGCAGCTCGGGACAGAGAAAGAAAAAACTGTTTTTT TRBJ1-4 TRBD1 TRBV7-9 .
CASSLGQGAFEQYF TGTGCCAGCAGTTTGGGACAGGGCGCCTTCGAGCAGTACTTC TRBJ2-7 TRBD1 TRBV6-6 .
CASSYSGGLGTEAFF TGTGCCAGCAGTTACTCGGGGGGGCTTGGCACTGAAGCTTTCTTT TRBJ1-1 . TRBV6-5 .
CASSLAARSGKETQYF TGTGCCAGCAGCTTGGCCGCGCGGTCGGGCAAAGAGACCCAGTACTTC TRBJ2-5 . TRBV5-4 .
CASSQEGSSETQYF TGTGCCAGCAGCCAAGAGGGAAGTTCGGAGACCCAGTACTTC TRBJ2-5 . TRBV4-2 .
CAWSRTGFRTEAFF TGTGCCTGGAGTCGGACAGGGTTTAGGACTGAAGCTTTCTTT TRBJ1-1 TRBD1 TRBV30 .
CASKDRGGDNSPLHF TGCGCCAGCAAGGACAGGGGAGGGGATAATTCACCCCTCCACTTT TRBJ1-6 TRBD1 TRBV10-2 .
CASSLRRNTEAFF TGTGCCAGCAGTTTAAGGAGGAACACTGAAGCTTTCTTT TRBJ1-1 . TRBV27 once
CASSQDWAGRNTEAFF TGCGCCAGCAGCCAAGATTGGGCAGGGCGCAACACTGAAGCTTTCTTT TRBJ1-1 . TRBV4-3 few
CASSGGTGAGETQYF TGTGCCAGCAGTGGAGGGACAGGGGCAGGGGAGACCCAGTACTTC TRBJ2-5 TRBD1 TRBV25-1 once
CASSPSGGVGKAFF TGTGCCAGCAGTCCCTCAGGGGGGGTGGGAAAAGCTTTCTTT TRBJ1-1 TRBD1 TRBV6-6 once
CASTLEGRTSNQPQHF TGTGCCAGCACCCTAGAAGGAAGGACTAGCAATCAGCCCCAGCATTTT TRBJ1-5 . TRBV6-6 .
CASSFSLNSNQPQHF TGTGCCAGCAGTTTCTCCTTGAATAGCAATCAGCCCCAGCATTTT TRBJ1-5 . TRBV6-5 .